This TCR beta chain was recorded in a study of CD8+ T cells in alopecia areata. Germline V lookup: CDR1 GTSNPN, CDR2 SVGIG (reference sequence). The CDR3 consists of 13 residues. V dropped 4 bases and J dropped 6 bases, with 13 bases sitting between them. PBMC-derived CD4+ and CD8+ T cells were sorted. Study-level findings and limits: There were also resident alphabeta T cells of normal skin sequenced in scalp samples. More clonal than normal scalp was lesional scalp, particularly alopecia totalis/universalis. Shared TCR sequences were less clear between patients than in mice, possibly partly from HLA diversity.

As regards this clone: Its cognate antigen is unknown.

Sequencing templates came from extracted RNA that was reverse transcribed into cDNA. Sequencing was performed with immunoSEQ multiplex PCR; in TCRdb, only in-frame clones are kept and a portion is missing. The sample carries 120,000 to 150,000 clones, 62% recorded once. The chain has TRBV30 and TRBJ1-5, with D tentatively TRBD1 (5 bases). The clonotype originates from a human donor in good health. Material for sequencing was CD8+ T cells sorted from blood. CDR3 sequence (DNA): TGTGCCTGGAACCTGGGGCCCGGTCAGCCCCAGCATTTT. Translated: CAWNLGPGQPQHF.